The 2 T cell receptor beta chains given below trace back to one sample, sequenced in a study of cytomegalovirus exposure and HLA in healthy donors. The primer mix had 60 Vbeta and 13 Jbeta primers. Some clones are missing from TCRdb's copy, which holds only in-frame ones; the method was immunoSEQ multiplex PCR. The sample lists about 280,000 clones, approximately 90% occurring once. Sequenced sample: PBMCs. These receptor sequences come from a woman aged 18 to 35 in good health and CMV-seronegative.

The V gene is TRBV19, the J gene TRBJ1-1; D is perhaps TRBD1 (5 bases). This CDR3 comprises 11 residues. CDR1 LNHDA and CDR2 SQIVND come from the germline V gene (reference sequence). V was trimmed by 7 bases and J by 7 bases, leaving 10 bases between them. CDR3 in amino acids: CASIRDGEAFF. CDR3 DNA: TGTGCCAGTATCAGGGATGGTGAAGCTTTCTTT.

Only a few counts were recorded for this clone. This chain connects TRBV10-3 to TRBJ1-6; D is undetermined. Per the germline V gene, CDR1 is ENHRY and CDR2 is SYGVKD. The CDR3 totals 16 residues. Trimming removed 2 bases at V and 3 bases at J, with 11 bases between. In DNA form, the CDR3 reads TGTGCCATCAGTGAGCCCGGGGTGGGCTATAATTCACCCCTCCACTTT. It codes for CAISEPGVGYNSPLHF.